The rows below give T cell receptor beta chains drawn from one sample of a study of tumor-infiltrating lymphocytes in primary liver carcinoma. TCRdb called the multiplex PCR reads again in MiXCR, with one record for every CDR3 protein. The sample holds 300,000 to 350,000 distinct CDR3 sequences, around three fifths seen once. Sequencing was done on a sample of peripheral blood. These receptors all stem from a young woman with primary liver carcinoma and hepatitis B virus infection. CDR3s include the opening cysteine and the closing phenylalanine or tryptophan. Fields, in order: J gene, D gene, clone size, V gene, CDR3 protein, CDR3 DNA. A D gene is named only where the DNA matches it firmly. Part of the rows lack a size; the others show once, few, many or a class for expanded clones.

TRBJ2-7 | - | - | TRBV11-2 | CASSLYRIRRHEQYF | TGTGCCAGCAGCTTATACAGGATTCGTCGGCACGAACAGTACTTC
TRBJ2-7 | - | - | TRBV7-9 | CASSLAGNPYEQYF | TGTGCCAGCAGCTTAGCAGGGAATCCCTACGAGCAGTACTTC
TRBJ2-1 | TRBD2 | - | TRBV7-8 | CAISHGLAVTYNEQFF | TGTGCCATTTCTCACGGACTAGCGGTCACCTACAATGAGCAGTTCTTC
TRBJ2-1 | TRBD1 | - | TRBV7-8 | CASSSGGQGTNEQFF | TGTGCCAGCAGCTCGGGGGGACAGGGGACAAATGAGCAGTTCTTC
TRBJ1-6 | - | - | TRBV2 | CASSGGAVFSPLHF | TGTGCCAGCAGTGGGGGAGCAGTTTTTTCACCCCTCCACTTT
TRBJ2-2 | TRBD2 | - | TRBV11-2 | CASRRPGGTGKLFF | TGTGCGAGCAGACGTCCGGGGGGGACCGGGAAGCTGTTTTTT
TRBJ2-7 | - | - | TRBV19 | CASSWSSPYEQYF | TGTGCCAGTAGTTGGAGTTCCCCCTACGAGCAGTACTTC
TRBJ2-5 | - | - | TRBV4-3 | CASSYSGRRWETQYF | TGCGCCAGCAGCTACAGCGGGCGGCGATGGGAGACCCAGTACTTC
TRBJ2-5 | TRBD2 | many | TRBV12-3/TRBV12-4 | CASSLGGSRKSETQYF | TGTGCCAGCAGTTTGGGGGGGTCCAGAAAAAGTGAGACCCAGTACTTC
TRBJ1-1 | TRBD1 | - | TRBV11-2 | CASSLARGRDTEACF | TGTGCCAGCAGCTTAGCGAGGGGGCGGGACACTGAAGCTTGCTTC
TRBJ1-2 | TRBD1 | - | TRBV4-3 | CASSQDLEVGTGLLYGYTF | TGCGCCAGCAGCCAAGACTTAGAAGTGGGGACAGGGTTATTATATGGCTACACCTTC
TRBJ1-5 | - | - | TRBV4-1 | CASGQARGFNQPQHF | TGCGCCAGCGGCCAAGCCAGGGGATTCAATCAGCCCCAGCATTTT
TRBJ2-5 | - | - | TRBV6-5 | CASSSTSSVTETQYF | TGTGCCAGCAGTTCGACTAGTTCCGTAACAGAGACCCAGTACTTC
TRBJ2-7 | - | - | TRBV10-3 | CAISDRIGKASYEQYF | TGTGCCATCAGTGATCGTATCGGCAAAGCCTCCTACGAGCAGTACTTC
TRBJ2-3 | - | once | TRBV11-2 | CTSSGTGTSTDTQYF | TGTACCAGCAGCGGTACAGGCACAAGCACAGATACGCAGTATTTT
TRBJ2-5 | - | - | TRBV29-1 | CNVMGLQGIQYF | TGCAACGTTATGGGGCTCCAAGGGATCCAGTACTTC
TRBJ1-2 | - | many | TRBV6-2/TRBV6-3 | CASSFPSGAYGYTF | TGTGCCAGCAGTTTTCCCTCGGGGGCGTATGGCTACACCTTC
TRBJ1-1 | - | - | TRBV11-3 | CASSLDGPNTEASF | TGTGCCAGCAGTCTGGACGGCCCGAACACTGAAGCTTCCTTT
TRBJ1-3 | - | once | TRBV6-5 | CASSYSVETASGNTVYF | TGTGCCAGCAGTTACTCCGTGGAGACGGCCTCTGGAAACACCGTATATTTT
TRBJ2-5 | TRBD1 | many | TRBV29-1 | CSVEDRTGKETQYF | TGCAGCGTTGAAGATCGGACAGGGAAAGAGACCCAGTACTTC